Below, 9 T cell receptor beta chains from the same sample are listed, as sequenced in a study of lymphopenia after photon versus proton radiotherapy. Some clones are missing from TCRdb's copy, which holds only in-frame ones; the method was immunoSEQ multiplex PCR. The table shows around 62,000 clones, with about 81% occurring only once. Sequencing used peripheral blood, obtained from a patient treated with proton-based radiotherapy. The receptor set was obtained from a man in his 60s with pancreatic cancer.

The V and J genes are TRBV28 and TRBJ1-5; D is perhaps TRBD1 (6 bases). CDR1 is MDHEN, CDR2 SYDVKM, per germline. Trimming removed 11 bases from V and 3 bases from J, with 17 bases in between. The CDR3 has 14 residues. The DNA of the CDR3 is TGTGCCTTAGGGGGGACACCCGACAATCAGCCCCAGCATTTT. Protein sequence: CALGGTPDNQPQHF.

CDR3 amino acids: CASSFQGNYGYTF. CDR3 in DNA: TGTGCCAGCAGCTTCCAGGGGAACTATGGCTACACCTTC. The chain carries TRBV5-6 and TRBJ1-2; possible D gene TRBD1, 6 bases. There are 13 residues in the CDR3. Germline V gene sequence: CDR1 SGHDT, CDR2 YYEEEE. V was pared by 2 bases and J by 2 bases, with 7 bases between.

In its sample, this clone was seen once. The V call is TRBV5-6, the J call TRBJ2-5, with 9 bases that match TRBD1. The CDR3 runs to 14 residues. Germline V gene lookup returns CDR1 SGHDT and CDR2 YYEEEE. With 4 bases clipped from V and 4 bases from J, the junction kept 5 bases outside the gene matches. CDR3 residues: CASSPQGARETQYF. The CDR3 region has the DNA TGTGCCAGCAGCCCACAGGGGGCAAGAGAGACCCAGTACTTC.

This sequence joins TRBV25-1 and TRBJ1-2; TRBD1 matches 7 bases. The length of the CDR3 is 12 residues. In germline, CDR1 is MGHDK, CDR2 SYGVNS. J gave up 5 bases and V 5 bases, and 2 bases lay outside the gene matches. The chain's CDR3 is CASSPTGYGYTF. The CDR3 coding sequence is TGTGCCAGCAGTCCGACAGGGTATGGCTACACCTTC.

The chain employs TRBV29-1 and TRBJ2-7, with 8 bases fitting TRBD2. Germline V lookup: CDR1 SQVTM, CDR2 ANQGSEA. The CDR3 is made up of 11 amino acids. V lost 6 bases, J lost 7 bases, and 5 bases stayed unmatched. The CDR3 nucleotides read TGCAGCGTAGCGGGAGCAAGAGAGCAGTACTTC. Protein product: CSVAGAREQYF.

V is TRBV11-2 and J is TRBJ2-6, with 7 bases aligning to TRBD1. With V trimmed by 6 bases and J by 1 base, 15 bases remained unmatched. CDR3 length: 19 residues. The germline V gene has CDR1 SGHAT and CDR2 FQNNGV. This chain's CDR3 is CASSAGQETLVSGANVLTF. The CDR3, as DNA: TGTGCCAGCAGTGCCGGACAGGAGACCTTAGTTTCTGGGGCCAACGTCCTGACTTTC. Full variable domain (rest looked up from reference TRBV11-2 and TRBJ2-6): EAGVAQSPRYKIIEKRQSVAFWCNPISGHATLYWYQQILGQGPKLLIQFQNNGVVDDSQLPKDRFSAERLKGVDSTLKIQPAKLEDSAVYLCASSAGQETLVSGANVLTFGAGSRLTVL.

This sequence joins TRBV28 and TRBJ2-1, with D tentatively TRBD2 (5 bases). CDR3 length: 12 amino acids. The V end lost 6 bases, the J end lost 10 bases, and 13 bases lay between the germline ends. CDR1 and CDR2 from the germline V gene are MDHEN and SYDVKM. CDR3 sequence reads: CASRAAPGEQFF. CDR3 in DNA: TGTGCCAGCAGGGCAGCCCCGGGGGAGCAGTTCTTC.

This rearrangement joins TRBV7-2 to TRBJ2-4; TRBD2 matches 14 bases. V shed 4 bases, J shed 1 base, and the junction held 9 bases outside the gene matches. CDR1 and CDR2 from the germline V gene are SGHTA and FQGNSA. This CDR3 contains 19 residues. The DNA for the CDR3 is TGTGCCAGCAGCTCGCGACCGGGACTAGCGGGAGTGGCCAAAAACATTCAGTACTTC. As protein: CASSSRPGLAGVAKNIQYF.

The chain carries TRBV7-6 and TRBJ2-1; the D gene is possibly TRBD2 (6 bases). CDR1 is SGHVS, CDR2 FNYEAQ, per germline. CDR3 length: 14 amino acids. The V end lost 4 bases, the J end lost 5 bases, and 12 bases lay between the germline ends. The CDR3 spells CASSSIAENNEQFF. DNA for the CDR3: TGTGCCAGCAGCTCGATAGCGGAGAACAATGAGCAGTTCTTC.